This T cell receptor (beta chain) was documented in a study of cytomegalovirus exposure and HLA in healthy donors. General study findings and limits: Upon later analysis, HLA-associated TCR beta chains proved more clonally expanded than other, equally common chains.

The V and J ends lost 2 bases and 0 bases, in that order; junction bases with no gene match: 13. The CDR3 contains 20 residues. Germline V gene data show CDR1 as LNHDA and CDR2 as SQIVND (reference sequence). 60 Vbeta and 13 Jbeta primers were used in PCR. Assay: immunoSEQ multiplex PCR; the TCRdb copy retains only in-frame clones and omits some. This sample lists 220,000 or so clones; its ten largest clones have 1.1%. Remarks on this clone: What it recognizes is unknown.

The receptor comes from a girl aged 2 to 10 in good health and CMV-seropositive. The sequencing input was PBMCs. This sequence joins TRBV19 and TRBJ2-2; 9 positions agree with TRBD2. The CDR3 bases are TGTGCCAGTAGTATAATGGGGTCTAGCGGGATGTTCGCGAACACCGGGGAGCTGTTTTTT. Translating gives CASSIMGSSGMFANTGELFF.